The 14 T cell receptor beta chains given below trace back to one sample, sequenced in a study of CD8+ T cells in alopecia areata. Described treatment: oral pan-JAK inhibitor, 5-10 mg twice daily. Sequencing relied on a cDNA template that was reverse transcribed from extracted RNA. TCRdb keeps only in-frame clones here, not all; method: immunoSEQ multiplex PCR. The sample has about 180,000 clones, approximately 50% seen once. Sequences were derived from CD8+ T cells sorted from blood, sampled around week 54, from a patient treated with tofacitinib. The receptors were gathered from a human donor with alopecia areata.

This sequence joins TRBV6-4 and TRBJ1-6; 8 bases agree with TRBD1. Germline lookup yields CDR1 MRHNA and CDR2 SNTAGT. The CDR3 loop spans 14 amino acids. V lost 3 bases and J lost 7; bases outside the gene matches: 2. DNA of the CDR3: TGTGCCAGCAGTGAGACAGGGGAGAATTCACCCCTCCACTTT. Amino acid sequence: CASSETGENSPLHF.

The chain recombines TRBV6-5 with TRBJ1-5; D remains unclear. Per the germline V gene, CDR1 is MNHEY and CDR2 is SVGAGI. This CDR3 comprises 11 residues. The V end was cut by 3 bases, the J end by 9 bases, with 6 bases between. The CDR3 DNA follows: TGTGCCAGCAGTTATTTTCGGCCCCAGCATTTT. It encodes CASSYFRPQHF.

J is TRBJ1-2 and V is TRBV10-3; D is ambiguous. With 6 bases removed from V and 8 bases from J, the gap between germline ends came to 10 bases. CDR3 length equals 11 residues. Germline CDR1 ENHRY, CDR2 SYGVKD. CDR3 in DNA: TGTGCCATCAGCGAGACTCACGGCTACACCTTC. As protein: CAISETHGYTF.

The chain has TRBV25-1 and TRBJ2-7, with TRBD1 identical over 7 bases. V was pared by 6 bases and J by 5 bases, with 4 bases of the junction left unmatched. This CDR3 has 12 residues. Germline CDR1 MGHDK, CDR2 SYGVNS. The CDR3 here is CASSATGNEQYF. Written as DNA, the CDR3 is TGTGCCAGCAGCGCGACAGGGAACGAGCAGTACTTC.

The J gene is TRBJ2-5, the V gene TRBV7-9, with 7 bases lining up with TRBD1. The junction had 0 bases not matched to a gene; V was cut back by 2 bases and J by 3 bases. The CDR3 runs to 13 residues. Germline V lookup: CDR1 SEHNR, CDR2 FQNEAQ (reference sequence). This chain's CDR3 is CASSLQGEETQYF. The CDR3 DNA reads as TGTGCCAGCAGCTTACAGGGGGAAGAGACCCAGTACTTC. Full variable domain (missing parts from reference TRBV7-9 and TRBJ2-5): DTGVSQNPRHKITKRGQNVTFRCDPISEHNRLYWYRQTLGQGPEFLTYFQNEAQLEKSRLLSDRFSAERPKGSFSTLEIQRTEQGDSAMYLCASSLQGEETQYFGPGTRLLVL.

This clone has just a few counts. Distinct nucleotide sequences in the sample also encode this CDR3. The V call is TRBV29-1, the J call TRBJ2-5; D call uncertain. This CDR3 comprises 10 residues. Germline CDR1 is SQVTM and CDR2 is ANQGSEA. Trimming shortened V by 5 bases and J by 5 bases, and 6 bases separated the two germline ends. The CDR3 loop is CSVLRETQYF. The CDR3 bases are TGCAGCGTTCTTAGGGAGACCCAGTACTTC. Supplemented by reference TRBV29-1 and TRBJ2-5, the full variable domain reads SAVISQKPSRDICQRGTSLTIQCQVDSQVTMMFWYRQQPGQSLTLIATANQGSEATYESGFVIDKFPISRPNLTFSTLTVSNMSPEDSSIYLCSVLRETQYFGPGTRLLVL.

In this sample, this clone turned up a few times. The V gene is TRBV12-5, the J gene TRBJ1-2; D not certain. V gave up 1 base and J gave up 4 bases, with 10 bases separating them. Looked up from germline, CDR1 is LGHNT and CDR2 is FRNRAP. The CDR3 spans 14 residues. The CDR3 DNA follows: TGTGCTAGTGGTTTGGAGTGGCAGGTCTATGGCTACACCTTC. Residues: CASGLEWQVYGYTF.

This clone was counted a few times. This CDR3 is also generated by other DNA sequences in the sample. The chain employs TRBV29-1 and TRBJ1-2; D is unclear. Germline CDR1 SQVTM, CDR2 ANQGSEA. This CDR3 contains 10 residues. Trimming stripped 6 bases from V and 5 bases from J, with 7 bases between. The CDR3 is CSVRDYGYTF. Here the CDR3 DNA reads TGCAGCGTGAGGGATTATGGCTACACCTTC.

This clone showed up just a few times. V usage is TRBV6-6 and J usage is TRBJ2-2; 7 bases align to TRBD1. Trimming took 8 bases from V and 7 from J; bases not matched to a gene: 16. The CDR3 consists of 16 residues. Germline loops: CDR1 MNHNY, CDR2 SVGAGI (reference sequence). Here the CDR3 reads CASGGRDRQQDGELFF. Written as DNA, the CDR3 is TGTGCCAGCGGGGGCCGGGACAGACAACAAGACGGGGAGCTGTTTTTT.

The V call is TRBV6-5, the J call TRBJ1-2; D is uncertain. CDR1 MNHEY and CDR2 SVGAGI come from the germline V gene. V lost 7 bases and J 2 bases, leaving 11 bases between the germline ends. CDR3 length: 13 amino acids. The CDR3 DNA is TGTGCCAGCATCCCTACAGCAAACTATGGCTACACCTTC. Protein product: CASIPTANYGYTF.

This clone was seen at least ten times. This chain connects TRBV10-3 to TRBJ2-1, with TRBD2 as a possible D gene (5 bases). V lost 3 bases and J lost 2, with 14 bases in between. The germline V gene encodes CDR1 ENHRY and CDR2 SYGVKD. This CDR3 has 16 amino acids. As DNA, the CDR3 is TGTGCCATCAGTGACGAGGGCCAGAGGACCTACAATGAGCAGTTCTTC. Translation: CAISDEGQRTYNEQFF.

This clone was counted a few times. The chain combines TRBV5-4 with TRBJ2-7, with a possible D match to TRBD2 (7 bases). Germline V gene sequence: CDR1 SGHNT, CDR2 YYREEE (reference sequence). The CDR3 sequence is 14 residues long. V lost 2 bases and J 1 base, leaving 10 bases between the germline ends. This CDR3 reads CASSLQGGSYEQYF. The CDR3 DNA sequence: TGTGCCAGCAGCTTACAGGGAGGGTCCTACGAGCAGTACTTC.

The chain combines TRBV10-3 with TRBJ1-1; 8 nucleotides match TRBD1. The trim removed 0 bases at V and 2 bases at J, leaving 2 bases unmatched. The CDR3 is 15 amino acids. The germline gives CDR1 ENHRY, CDR2 SYGVKD. The CDR3 loop is CAISESQGVNTEAFF. In DNA form, the CDR3 reads TGTGCCATCAGTGAGTCACAGGGGGTAAACACTGAAGCTTTCTTT.

The V and J genes are TRBV27 and TRBJ1-1; D remains ambiguous. Trimming shortened V by 5 bases and J by 6 bases, and 13 bases separated the two germline ends. This CDR3 is 13 amino acids long. CDR1 and CDR2 from the germline V gene are MNHEY and SMNVEV (reference sequence). As DNA, the CDR3 is TGTGCCAGCAGTCCTCAGGTGTCTTCTGAAGCTTTCTTT. Translation gives CASSPQVSSEAFF.